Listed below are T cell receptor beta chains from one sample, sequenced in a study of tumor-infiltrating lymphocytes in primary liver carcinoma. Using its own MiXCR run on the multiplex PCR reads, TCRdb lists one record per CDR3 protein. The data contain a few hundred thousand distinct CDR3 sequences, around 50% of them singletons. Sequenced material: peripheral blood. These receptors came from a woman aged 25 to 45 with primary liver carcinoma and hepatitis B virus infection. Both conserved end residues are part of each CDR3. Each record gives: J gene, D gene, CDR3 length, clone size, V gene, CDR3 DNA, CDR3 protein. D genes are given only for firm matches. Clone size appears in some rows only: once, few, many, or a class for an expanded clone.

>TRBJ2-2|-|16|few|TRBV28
TGTGCCAGCAGTTTCGAGAGGGCCTTGGACACCGGGGAGCTGTTTTTT
CASSFERALDTGELFF
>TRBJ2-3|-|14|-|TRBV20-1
TGCAGTGCTAGACGCGAGACGGCCACAGATACGCAGTATTTT
CSARRETATDTQYF
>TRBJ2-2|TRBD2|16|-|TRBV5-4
TGTGCCAGCAGCCGCACTAGCGGCGGGAACACCGGGGAGCTGTTTTTT
CASSRTSGGNTGELFF
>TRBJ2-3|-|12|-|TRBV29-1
TGCAGCGCAACGACGGCCGCAGATACGCAGTATTTT
CSATTAADTQYF
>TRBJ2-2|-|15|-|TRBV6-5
TGTGCCAGCAGTTACTTAGCGGAAGTCACCGGGGAGCTGTTTTTT
CASSYLAEVTGELFF
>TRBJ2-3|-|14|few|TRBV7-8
TGTGCCAGCAGCTCGACGACTAGCACAGATACGCAGTATTTT
CASSSTTSTDTQYF
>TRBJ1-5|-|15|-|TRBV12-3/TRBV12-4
TGTGCCAGCAGCTCTGACCTTTGGGGCAATCAGCCCCAGCATTTT
CASSSDLWGNQPQHF
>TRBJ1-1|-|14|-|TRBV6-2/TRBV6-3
TGTGCCAGCATCCATGGTAGGGGGTGGTTCGAAGCTTTCTTT
CASIHGRGWFEAFF
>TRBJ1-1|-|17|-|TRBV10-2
TGCGCCAGCAGTGGTAGATCGCGGGGGGCCGAGAACACTGAAGCTTTCTTT
CASSGRSRGAENTEAFF
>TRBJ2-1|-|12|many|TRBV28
TGTGCCAGCAGTTCTCGACTCGGTGAGCAGTTCTTC
CASSSRLGEQFF
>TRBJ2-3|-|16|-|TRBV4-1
TGCGCCAGCAGTCCGCCGACTAGTATCGGGACAGATACGCAGTATTTT
CASSPPTSIGTDTQYF
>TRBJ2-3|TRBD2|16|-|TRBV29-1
TGCAGCGTTGAAGATCAGAGGACTAGCGGGACAGATACGCAGTATTTT
CSVEDQRTSGTDTQYF
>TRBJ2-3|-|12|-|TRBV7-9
TGTGCCAGCGAGCGGGCGAGAGATACGCAGTATTTT
CASERARDTQYF
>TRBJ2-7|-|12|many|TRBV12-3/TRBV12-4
TGTGCCAGCAGCTTAAGTGGCTACGAGCAGTACTTC
CASSLSGYEQYF
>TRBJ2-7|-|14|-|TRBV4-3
TGCGCCAGCAGCCATCTCGGGGGTGAGGGCGAGCAGTACTTC
CASSHLGGEGEQYF
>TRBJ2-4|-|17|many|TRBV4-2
TGTGCCAGCAGCCAAGATATAGGAGCTCAGCCCAAAAACATTCAGTACTTC
CASSQDIGAQPKNIQYF
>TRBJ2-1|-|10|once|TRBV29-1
TGCAGCGTTGTCGGCAATAGGCAGTTCTTC
CSVVGNRQFF
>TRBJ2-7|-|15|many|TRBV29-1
TGCAGCGTTGAAGAGCAGAAGGGACGGAGCTACGAGCAGTACTTC
CSVEEQKGRSYEQYF
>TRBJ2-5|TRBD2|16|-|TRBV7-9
TGTGCCAGCAGCTCCCCCGGACTAGCGGGAGAAGAGACCCAGTACTTC
CASSSPGLAGEETQYF
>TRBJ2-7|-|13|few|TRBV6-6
TGTGCCAGCAGCCAAAACAGGGAGGGCAAGCAGTACTTC
CASSQNREGKQYF
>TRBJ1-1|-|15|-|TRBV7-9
TGTGCCAGCAGCTCCGTCAAAGGGGGGAGTACTGAAGCTTTCTTT
CASSSVKGGSTEAFF
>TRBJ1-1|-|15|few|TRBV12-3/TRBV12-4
TGTGCCAGCAGTTTAAGGGTCTGGGGACGGGCTGAAGCTTTCTTT
CASSLRVWGRAEAFF
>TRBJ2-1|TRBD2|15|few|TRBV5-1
TGCGCCAGCAGCTTGCCCAGCGGGAGGGACAATGAGCAGTTCTTC
CASSLPSGRDNEQFF
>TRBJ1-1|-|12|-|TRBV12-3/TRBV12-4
TGTGCCAGCGGTCGGGGGAAAACTGAAGCTTTCTTT
CASGRGKTEAFF
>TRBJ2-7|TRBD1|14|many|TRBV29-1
TGCAGCGTTGCTTCCGGGACAGGGGACCACGAGCAGTACTTC
CSVASGTGDHEQYF
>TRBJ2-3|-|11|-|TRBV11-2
TGTGCCAGCAGTCAAAGCAGGACGCAGTATTTT
CASSQSRTQYF
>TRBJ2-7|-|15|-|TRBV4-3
TGCGCCAGCAGCCAAGGGGGGGGGCGATCTTACGAGCAGTACTTC
CASSQGGGRSYEQYF
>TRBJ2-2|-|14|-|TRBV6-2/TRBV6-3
TGTGCCAGCAGCCCTCATTGTGTCGCCGGGGAGCTGTTTTTT
CASSPHCVAGELFF
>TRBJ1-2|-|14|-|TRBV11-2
TGTGCCAGCAGCCTGGGACGGAGTGTTTCTGGCTACACCTTC
CASSLGRSVSGYTF
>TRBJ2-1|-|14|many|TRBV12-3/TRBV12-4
TGTGCCAGCTATAGGCAGGGGTCAAACAATGAGCAGTTCTTC
CASYRQGSNNEQFF
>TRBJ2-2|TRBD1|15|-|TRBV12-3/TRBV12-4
TGTGCCAGCACTGACGGGACAGCCAACACCGGGGAGCTGTTTTTT
CASTDGTANTGELFF
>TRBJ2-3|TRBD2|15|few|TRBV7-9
TGTGCCAGCAGCTCTCGGACTAGCGTAACAGATACGCAGTATTTT
CASSSRTSVTDTQYF
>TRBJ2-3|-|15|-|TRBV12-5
TGTGCTAGTGGTTTGGGCAGGATATACACAGATACGCAGTATTTT
CASGLGRIYTDTQYF
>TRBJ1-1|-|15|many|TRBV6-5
TGTGCCAGCAGTTACTCGTGGAGTTCGGGGACTGAAGCTTTCTTT
CASSYSWSSGTEAFF
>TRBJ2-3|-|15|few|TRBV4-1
TGCGCCAGCAGCCAAGGGACTTCCAGCACAGATACGCAGTATTTT
CASSQGTSSTDTQYF
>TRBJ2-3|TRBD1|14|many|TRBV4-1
TGCGCCAGCAGCCAAGATCCAGGGGGCGCTACGCAGTATTTT
CASSQDPGGATQYF
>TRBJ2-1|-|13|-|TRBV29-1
TGCAGCGCCGCCCGGGATGCTTCGGATGAGCAATTCTTC
CSAARDASDEQFF
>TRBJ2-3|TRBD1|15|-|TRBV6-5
TGTGTCAGCAGGACCGGGACAGGAATCACAGATACGCAGTATTTT
CVSRTGTGITDTQYF
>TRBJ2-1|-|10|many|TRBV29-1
TGCAGCGTTGTGAGCCATGAGCAGTTCTTC
CSVVSHEQFF
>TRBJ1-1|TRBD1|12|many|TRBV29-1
TGCAGCGTTGCCCCAGGGGGCCTTGAAGCTTTCTTT
CSVAPGGLEAFF
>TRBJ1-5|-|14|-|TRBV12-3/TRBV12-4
TGTGCCAGCAGTTTCCAGGGATTTGATCAGCCCCAGCATTTT
CASSFQGFDQPQHF
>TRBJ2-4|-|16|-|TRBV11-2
TGTGCAAGCAGCCCGGGTGCCTGGGCGCGGAGAGGAATTCAGTACTTC
CASSPGAWARRGIQYF
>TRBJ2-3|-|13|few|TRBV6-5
TGTGCCAGCAGTTATTGGTTTGGAGATGCGCAGTATTTT
CASSYWFGDAQYF
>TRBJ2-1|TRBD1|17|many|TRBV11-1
TGTGCCAGCAGCCATAAAAGGACAGGGGGGGCTGGTTCTGTGCAGTTCTTC
CASSHKRTGGAGSVQFF
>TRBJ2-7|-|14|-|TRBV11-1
TGTGCCAGCAGCTTCGGGAAGGGGCCGGACGAACAGTACTTC
CASSFGKGPDEQYF
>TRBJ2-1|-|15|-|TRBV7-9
TGTGCCAGCACCCCCCGCGAAGTTCGCTACAATGAGCAGTTCTTC
CASTPREVRYNEQFF
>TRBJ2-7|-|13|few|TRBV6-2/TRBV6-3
TGTGCCGGTCGGAGGGACAGCGCCTACGAGCAGTACTTC
CAGRRDSAYEQYF
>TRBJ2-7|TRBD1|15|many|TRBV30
TGTGCCTGGACCATGACAGGGCTCAGTTTAGACGAGCAGTACTTC
CAWTMTGLSLDEQYF
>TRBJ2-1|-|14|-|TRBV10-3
TGTGCCATCACCAGGGACTTCCCGCTCCAGGAGCAGTTCTTC
CAITRDFPLQEQFF